The sequence of this T cell receptor (beta chain) was determined in a study of metastatic and nonmetastatic thyroid tumors. Study in general: Comparative analysis of repertoires was undertaken across blood and tumor or nodule tissue obtained from malignant and benign thyroid patients.

Nobody among the patients had been given any treatment before thyroid surgery. V was pared by 3 bases and J by 5 bases, with 28 bases between. This CDR3 spans 19 amino acids. CDR1 and CDR2 from the germline V gene are MNHEY and SMNVEV (reference sequence). Using MiXCR, TCRdb reanalyzed the PCR reads. The sample gives approximately 14,000 clones, about 29% of which show up once; about 4% is in the top ten. This clone turned up a few times. The chain has TRBV27 and TRBJ1-2; D ambiguous. This receptor was obtained from a female donor with papillary thyroid cancer or a benign thyroid nodule (not recorded which). Some clones in this sample may be carry-over from other donors' samples. Sequencing was carried out using blood. The chain's CDR3 is CASSLKFPGFPHRDYGYTF. CDR3 in DNA: TGTGCCAGCAGTTTGAAATTTCCAGGTTTCCCCCACCGGGATTATGGCTACACCTTC.